One and the same sample provided the 30 T cell receptor beta chains below, sequenced in a study of immune heterogeneity within non-small cell lung tumors. In a multiplex PCR, 32 V and 13 J primers amplified TCR beta CDR3. TCRdb re-called the multiplex PCR reads with MiXCR, one entry per CDR3 protein. The data show 6,000 to 6,500 distinct CDR3 sequences, 22% seen once. Each sample used 600 to 700 ng of genomic DNA from bulk tumor tissue. During surgery, several far-apart biopsies were obtained from every primary tumor. Curative operations were performed on patients who had untreated, newly diagnosed non-small cell lung cancer. Sequenced material: lung tumor tissue. The receptors were sampled from a man between 65 and 85 years old with non-small cell lung cancer.

This clonotype was observed a few times. The chain joins TRBV28 to TRBJ2-2; 8 nucleotides line up with TRBD1. V shed 0 bases, J shed 1 base, and the junction held 16 bases outside the gene matches. This CDR3 is 21 amino acids long. Per germline, CDR1 MDHEN and CDR2 SYDVKM. DNA of the CDR3: TGTGCCAGCAGTTTATGGGGTGTGAAGGGACAGGCAAATGAGAACACCGGGGAGCTGTTTTTT. This codes for CASSLWGVKGQANENTGELFF.

Judged by abundance, this clonotype is medium-sized. The J gene is TRBJ2-7, the V gene TRBV20-1; possible D gene TRBD1, 5 bases. The ends were cut back, 6 bases at V and 2 bases at J, with 23 bases in the middle. Germline V gene data show CDR1 as DFQATT and CDR2 as SNEGSKA (reference sequence). The CDR3 has 16 amino acids. CDR3 DNA: TGCAGTGCCCTTACCCCGGACAAAATCGGCGCCTACGAGCAGTACTTC. It is translated as CSALTPDKIGAYEQYF.

Judged by abundance, this clonotype is medium-sized. The rearrangement links TRBV11-1 to TRBJ2-7, with 11 nucleotides matching TRBD1. Germline lookup yields CDR1 SGHAT and CDR2 FQDESV (reference sequence). This CDR3 is 15 amino acids long. Trimming cost V 4 bases and J 3 bases; bases outside gene matches: 5. CDR3 DNA: TGTGCCAGCAGCTCAGGGACAGGGGGTAACTACGAGCAGTACTTC. This encodes CASSSGTGGNYEQYF.

This clonotype is judged medium-sized (0.01 to 0.1%). This chain links TRBV6-1 with TRBJ2-2, with TRBD1 matching 7 bases. The germline V gene encodes CDR1 MNHNS and CDR2 SASEGT. Germline trimming cut 6 bases from V and 3 bases from J; bases unmatched to any gene: 10. The CDR3 is 16 residues long. CDR3 DNA sequence: TGTGCCAGCAGCCACCTAAGGGACAGTTACACCGGGGAGCTGTTTTTT. Amino acid sequence: CASSHLRDSYTGELFF.

This clonotype is judged medium-sized. The rearrangement links TRBV15 to TRBJ2-7; D perhaps matches TRBD2 (5 bases). Germline lookup yields CDR1 LNHNV and CDR2 YYDKDF (reference sequence). The V and J ends lost 0 bases and 2 bases respectively, with 8 bases between them. This CDR3 contains 14 residues. The CDR3, as DNA: TGTGCCACCAGCAGAGATCTAGCCACCTACGAGCAGTACTTC. This encodes CATSRDLATYEQYF.

Judged by abundance, this clonotype is medium-sized (0.01 to 0.1%). The genes are TRBV13 and TRBJ2-7, with 8 positions matching TRBD2. The CDR3 extends over 17 amino acids. Germline assignment: CDR1 PRHDT and CDR2 FYEKMQ (reference sequence). V trimming: 4 bases; J trimming: 3 bases; junction bases outside the gene matches: 14. The CDR3 protein is CASSSAGGGGPLYEQYF. The CDR3 DNA is TGTGCCAGCAGCTCCGCCGGGGGCGGGGGGCCCCTCTACGAGCAGTACTTC.

This rearrangement joins TRBV7-9 to TRBJ2-4; 15 bases align to TRBD2. CDR1 SEHNR and CDR2 FQNEAQ come from the germline V gene (reference sequence). V dropped 5 bases and J dropped 5; count of bases not matched to a gene: 10. This CDR3 is 18 amino acids long. The CDR3 is CASSRGLAGGAAENIQYF. In DNA form, the CDR3 reads TGTGCCAGCAGCCGAGGACTAGCGGGAGGGGCTGCCGAAAACATTCAGTACTTC.

This clonotype has a handful of counts. A single base separates this from a much larger clone, so it may be a read error. The genes are TRBV9 and TRBJ2-7, with 8 bases identical to TRBD1. The CDR3 totals 15 residues. Germline V CDR1 and CDR2: SGDLS, YYNGEE. In DNA form, the CDR3 reads TGTGCCAGCAACGTAGGGACAGGTAGAGCCTACGAGCAGTACTTC. Its translation: CASNVGTGRAYEQYF. The full variable domain, rest sourced from reference TRBV9 and TRBJ2-7, is DSGVTQTPKHLITATGQRVTLRCSPRSGDLSVYWYQQSLDQGLQFLIQYYNGEERAKGNILERFSAQQFPDLHSELNLSSLELGDSALYFCASNVGTGRAYEQYFGPGTRLTVT.

For this clonotype: This may arise from a read error, as a much more abundant clone is one base away. The chain links TRBV12-3 or TRBV12-4 to TRBJ2-3, with 11 bases that match TRBD1. CDR3 length: 14 amino acids. The CDR3 here is CVSTRTGGLDTQYF. The CDR3 DNA reads as TGTGTCAGCACCAGGACAGGGGGCCTTGATACGCAGTATTTT.

This clonotype was observed a handful of times. This chain connects TRBV19 to TRBJ1-1; weak D call: TRBD1 (6 bases). Looked up from germline, CDR1 is LNHDA and CDR2 is SQIVND (reference sequence). Trimming removed 3 bases from V and 1 base from J, with 9 bases in between. This CDR3 spans 14 amino acids. The CDR3 DNA follows: TGTGCCAGTAGTATCGGGACACCGAACACTGAAGCTTTCTTT. Translation: CASSIGTPNTEAFF.

This clonotype was picked up many times. The chain carries TRBV9 and TRBJ1-2; D gene unclear. V was trimmed by 0 bases and J by 3 bases, leaving 6 bases between them. Germline V lookup: CDR1 SGDLS, CDR2 YYNGEE. The CDR3 spans 13 residues. The CDR3 protein is CASSVAPDYGYTF. Here the CDR3 DNA reads TGTGCCAGCAGCGTAGCCCCAGACTATGGCTACACCTTC. Based on the CDR3 plus reference TRBV9 and TRBJ1-2, the full variable domain is DSGVTQTPKHLITATGQRVTLRCSPRSGDLSVYWYQQSLDQGLQFLIQYYNGEERAKGNILERFSAQQFPDLHSELNLSSLELGDSALYFCASSVAPDYGYTFGSGTRLTVV.

The table lists this clonotype with a few counts. This chain links TRBV6-1 with TRBJ2-1; D might be TRBD1 or TRBD2, each matching 7 bases. V gave up 5 bases and J gave up 5 bases, with 25 bases separating them. This CDR3 has 18 residues. Germline loops: CDR1 MNHNS, CDR2 SASEGT. The CDR3 reads CASSQGRVRQGKNNEQFF. DNA for the CDR3: TGTGCCAGCAGTCAAGGGAGGGTTAGACAGGGCAAAAACAATGAGCAGTTCTTC.

This clonotype has at least ten counts. The rearrangement links TRBV11-2 to TRBJ1-3; D uncertain. This CDR3 is 13 amino acids long. The germline CDR1 and CDR2 sequences are SGHAT and FQNNGV. V was cut by 1 base and J by 4 bases, with 5 bases left in between. The CDR3 region has the DNA TGTGCCAGCAGCTTAGCACAGGGAAACACCATATATTTT. Residues: CASSLAQGNTIYF. The complete variable domain, with remaining parts taken from reference TRBV11-2 and TRBJ1-3, reads EAGVAQSPRYKIIEKRQSVAFWCNPISGHATLYWYQQILGQGPKLLIQFQNNGVVDDSQLPKDRFSAERLKGVDSTLKIQPAKLEDSAVYLCASSLAQGNTIYFGEGSWLTVV.

This clonotype counts as medium-sized (0.01 to 0.1%). The V call is TRBV10-1, the J call TRBJ2-5, with D perhaps matching TRBD1 (5 bases). The CDR3 contains 14 residues. Deletions cut 3 bases from V and 2 bases from J, with 10 bases between. The germline V gene encodes CDR1 WNHNN and CDR2 SYGVQD (reference sequence). The CDR3: CASSDGQGQETQYF. CDR3 bases: TGCGCCAGCAGTGATGGGCAGGGACAAGAGACCCAGTACTTC.

This clonotype was seen a few times. CDR3 sequence reads: CASMQGAGNEKLFF. For the CDR3, the DNA is TGTGCCAGCATGCAGGGGGCGGGTAATGAAAAACTGTTTTTT. The chain joins TRBV2 to TRBJ1-4, with TRBD1 identical over 8 bases. The CDR3 loop spans 14 amino acids. Per germline, CDR1 SNHLY and CDR2 FYNNEI. Trimming cost V 7 bases and J 4 bases; bases outside gene matches: 5. Filled out from reference TRBV2 and TRBJ1-4, the complete variable domain reads EPEVTQTPSHQVTQMGQEVILRCVPISNHLYFYWYRQILGQKVEFLVSFYNNEISEKSEIFDDQFSVERPDGSNFTLKIRSTKLEDSAMYFCASMQGAGNEKLFFGSGTQLSVL.

This clonotype was counted ten times or more. The chain uses TRBV27 and TRBJ2-1; 11 bases fit TRBD1. The V and J ends lost 4 bases and 13 bases, in that order; junction bases with no gene match: 12. The CDR3 runs 15 residues. Germline V gene sequence: CDR1 MNHEY, CDR2 SMNVEV (reference sequence). CDR3 DNA: TGTGCCAGCAGTTGGGCAGGGACAGGGGGAATGGACCAGTTCTTC. It codes for CASSWAGTGGMDQFF.

For this clonotype: Since a much larger clone is just one base distant, this may be a read error. The chain joins TRBV28 to TRBJ2-7, with 9 nucleotides matching TRBD2. Per the germline V gene, CDR1 is MDHEN and CDR2 is SYDVKM. This CDR3 spans 14 amino acids. Trimming at V came to 8 bases and at J to 2 bases, leaving 7 bases not matched to a gene. This chain's CDR3 is CASPRAGGTYEQYF. The CDR3 DNA reads as TGTGCCAGCCCCCGCGCGGGGGGGACCTACGAGCAGTACTTC.

Ten or more counts support this clonotype. The chain joins TRBV7-6 to TRBJ2-7, with 12 bases aligning to TRBD2. Germline values: CDR1 SGHVS, CDR2 FNYEAQ. After removal of 5 bases from V and 4 bases from J, the junction contained 3 bases not matched to a gene. The CDR3 extends over 14 amino acids. The CDR3 loop reads CASSMTSGSYEQYF. Here the CDR3 DNA reads TGTGCCAGCAGCATGACTAGCGGGAGTTACGAGCAGTACTTC.

This clonotype was counted a few times. The chain is built from TRBV5-4 and TRBJ2-5, with 7 bases fitting TRBD1. V was clipped by 5 bases and J by 3 bases; unmatched bases: 7. The CDR3 length is 14 residues. Germline values: CDR1 SGHNT, CDR2 YYREEE (reference sequence). The CDR3 spells CASSPRTGEETQYF. The CDR3 coding sequence is TGTGCCAGCAGTCCTCGGACAGGAGAAGAGACCCAGTACTTC.

As regards this clonotype: A clone one base away is much larger, so this may be a read error. The chain recombines TRBV25-1 with TRBJ1-4, with D maybe TRBD1 (5 bases). The CDR3 sequence is 14 residues long. Trimming stripped 5 bases from V and 5 bases from J, with 12 bases between. CDR1 is MGHDK and CDR2 is SYGVNS in the germline V gene. CDR3 in amino acids: CASSYLEGNEKLFF. CDR3 DNA sequence: TGTGCCAGCAGTTATTTAGAGGGGAATGAAAAACTGTTTTTT.

This clonotype qualifies as medium-sized. The chain carries TRBV5-1 and TRBJ1-1; D not resolved. This CDR3 is built from 12 residues. The germline V gene encodes CDR1 SGHRS and CDR2 YFSETQ. The V gene lost 5 bases and the J gene lost 5 bases, with 10 bases spanning the gap. The CDR3 here is CASREGGTEAFF. The CDR3 DNA reads TGCGCCAGCAGAGAGGGTGGGACTGAAGCTTTCTTT.

This clonotype ranks as medium-sized. The chain combines TRBV4-1 with TRBJ2-7; D is perhaps TRBD1 (6 bases). Trimming removed 4 bases from V and 7 bases from J, with 20 bases in between. CDR1 is MGHRA, CDR2 YSYEKL, per germline. This CDR3 spans 15 amino acids. CDR3 nucleotide sequence: TGCGCCAGCAGCCTAGCAGGGACAAGTTCGGGGGAGCAGTACTTC. Residues: CASSLAGTSSGEQYF.

V is TRBV5-6 and J is TRBJ1-5; D ambiguous. The CDR3 spans 15 residues. Trimming took 0 bases from V and 2 from J, leaving 9 bases between them. Per the germline V gene, CDR1 is SGHDT and CDR2 is YYEEEE. In DNA form, the CDR3 reads TGTGCCAGCAGCTTGGGAAATTTTGGCAATCAGCCCCAGCATTTT. As protein: CASSLGNFGNQPQHF.

By its share, this clonotype is medium-sized (0.01 to 0.1%). The V gene is TRBV27, the J gene TRBJ2-2; TRBD1 is a possible D gene (6 bases). Germline loops: CDR1 MNHEY, CDR2 SMNVEV (reference sequence). The V end lost 5 bases, the J end lost 6 bases, and 16 bases lay between the germline ends. This CDR3 is 15 amino acids long. The CDR3: CASSPHRERAGELFF. The CDR3, as DNA: TGTGCCAGCAGTCCTCACAGGGAAAGGGCCGGGGAGCTGTTTTTT.

By its share, this clonotype is medium-sized. The rearrangement joins TRBV2 to TRBJ1-1; D gene uncertain. Between the trimmed V and J ends, which lost 10 bases and 2 bases, there was a span of 11 bases. This CDR3 comprises 12 residues. Per the germline V gene, CDR1 is SNHLY and CDR2 is FYNNEI. CDR3 DNA: TGTGCCACTGGACGGGAAAACACTGAAGCTTTCTTT. Amino acid sequence: CATGRENTEAFF.

This clonotype is medium-sized within its sample. V usage is TRBV19 and J usage is TRBJ2-4; 10 bases map to TRBD2. Germline values: CDR1 LNHDA, CDR2 SQIVND (reference sequence). Trimming removed 3 bases from V and 2 bases from J; junction bases left unmatched: 13. The CDR3 extends over 19 amino acids. CDR3 region: CASSMLLAGVSGTKNIQYF. CDR3 nucleotides: TGTGCCAGTAGTATGCTCCTAGCGGGAGTCAGTGGGACCAAAAACATTCAGTACTTC.

Only a few counts were recorded for this clonotype. The genes are TRBV20-1 and TRBJ2-5, with D possibly matching TRBD1 (6 bases). Germline CDR1 DFQATT, CDR2 SNEGSKA (reference sequence). The CDR3 is 13 amino acids. The V and J ends lost 4 bases and 4 bases respectively, with 13 bases between them. The CDR3 spells CSATPRGRETQYF. The CDR3 bases are TGCAGTGCTACCCCCAGGGGAAGAGAGACCCAGTACTTC.

Regarding this clonotype: A read error may be the cause here, since a much bigger clone is one base away. CDR3 loop: CASSASHGSGANVLTF. CDR3 nucleotides: TGTGCCAGCAGTGCGTCACATGGGAGTGGGGCCAACGTCCTGACTTTC. V and J are TRBV6-1 and TRBJ2-6; D perhaps matches TRBD2 (5 bases). Trimming stripped 4 bases from V and 3 bases from J, with 13 bases between. This CDR3 contains 16 residues. CDR1 is MNHNS, CDR2 SASEGT, per germline.

CDR3 sequence reads: CASTDRGLAGVGGANVLTF. For the CDR3, the DNA is TGTGCCAGTACAGACAGGGGACTAGCGGGAGTTGGAGGGGCCAACGTCCTGACTTTC. The V gene is TRBV19, the J gene TRBJ2-6, with 14 bases aligning to TRBD2. In germline, CDR1 is LNHDA, CDR2 SQIVND (reference sequence). V shed 7 bases, J shed 4 bases, and the junction held 12 bases outside the gene matches. There are 19 residues in the CDR3.

In its sample, this clonotype is medium-sized (0.01 to 0.1%). This rearrangement joins TRBV6-5 to TRBJ1-3; the match to TRBD1 covers 12 bases. This CDR3 is built from 13 residues. The germline CDR1 and CDR2 sequences are MNHEY and SVGAGI. Germline trimming cut 2 bases from V and 13 bases from J; bases unmatched to any gene: 3. The CDR3 protein is CASSYRDRGQIYF. In nucleotides, the CDR3 is TGTGCCAGCAGTTACCGGGACAGGGGGCAGATATATTTT.